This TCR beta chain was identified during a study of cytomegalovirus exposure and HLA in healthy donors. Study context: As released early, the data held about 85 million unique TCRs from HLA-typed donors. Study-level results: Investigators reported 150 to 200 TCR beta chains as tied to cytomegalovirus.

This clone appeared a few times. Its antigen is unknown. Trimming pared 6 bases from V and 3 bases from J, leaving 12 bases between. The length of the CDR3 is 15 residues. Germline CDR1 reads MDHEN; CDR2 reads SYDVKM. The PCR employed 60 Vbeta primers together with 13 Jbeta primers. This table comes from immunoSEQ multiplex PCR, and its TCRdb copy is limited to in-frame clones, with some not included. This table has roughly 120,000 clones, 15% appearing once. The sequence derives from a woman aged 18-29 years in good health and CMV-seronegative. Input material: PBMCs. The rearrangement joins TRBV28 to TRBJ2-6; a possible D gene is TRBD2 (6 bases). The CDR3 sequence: CASSFPGGGANVLTF. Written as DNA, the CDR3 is TGTGCCAGCAGCTTCCCCGGGGGTGGGGCCAACGTCCTGACTTTC.